The 25 T cell receptor beta chains below were found in one sample sequenced in a study of human T cells and chemical hapten exposure. The time point here: patch test 3, about 24 weeks after DPC sensitization. This sample's treatment: therapeutic diphenylcyclopropenone sensitization with weekly scalp DPC. MiXCR, run by TCRdb on the RACE reads, gives a single entry per CDR3 protein. The sample lists just under 65,000 distinct CDR3 sequences, approximately 9.9% occurring once. Sequencing used whole blood, obtained in connection with sensitization to the hapten diphenylcyclopropenone (DPC). The receptors here all came from a woman aged 25 to 45 with alopecia areata. Some clones in this sample may be carry-over from other donors' samples.

V usage is TRBV6-1 and J usage is TRBJ2-7; D is uncertain. Deletions cut 8 bases from V and 0 bases from J, with 14 bases between. Germline CDR1 and CDR2: MNHNS and SASEGT. This CDR3 spans 14 amino acids. The CDR3 DNA sequence: TGTGCCAGCTCTGGCATTACCTCCTCCTACGAGCAGTACTTC. Protein: CASSGITSSYEQYF.

This clonotype was counted ten times or more. The chain joins TRBV18 to TRBJ1-1; D may be TRBD1 (6 bases). This CDR3 is built from 16 residues. Germline CDR1 and CDR2: KGHSH and LQKENI. Trimming left V 2 bases short and J 1 base short, with 14 bases between. This chain's CDR3 is CASSPRLSGENTEAFF. The DNA of the CDR3 is TGTGCCAGCTCACCAAGACTATCAGGGGAGAACACTGAAGCTTTCTTT. Based on the CDR3 plus reference TRBV18 and TRBJ1-1, the full variable domain is NAGVMQNPRHLVRRRGQEARLRCSPMKGHSHVYWYRQLPEEGLKFMVYLQKENIIDESGMPKERFSAEFPKEGPSILRIQQVVRGDSAAYFCASSPRLSGENTEAFFGQGTRLTVV.

This clonotype was observed many times. The DNA of the CDR3 is TGTGCCAGCAGCTTCTCTGACGAGTCCTACAATGAGCAGTTCTTC. Its protein is CASSFSDESYNEQFF. The genes are TRBV7-6 and TRBJ2-1, with D uncertain. V shed 3 bases and J shed 1 base, with 10 bases lying between them. The CDR3 is 15 residues long. Germline loops: CDR1 SGHVS, CDR2 FNYEAQ.

The V and J genes are TRBV28 and TRBJ2-3; D not resolved. The CDR3 extends over 13 amino acids. The germline V gene has CDR1 MDHEN and CDR2 SYDVKM. The V gene lost 6 bases and the J gene lost 7 bases, with 14 bases spanning the gap. In nucleotides, the CDR3 is TGTGCCAGCAGCCCCCACGCTGGGAATACGCAGTATTTT. Translated, it gives CASSPHAGNTQYF.

This clonotype came up a few times. The chain couples TRBV21-1 to TRBJ1-6. TRBV21-1 is listed as a pseudogene. The length of the CDR3 is 13 residues. The CDR3 DNA sequence: TGTGCCAGCAGCAAAGGGGGAGGCTCACCCCTCCACTTT. It yields the protein CASSKGGGSPLHF.

This clonotype was observed at least ten times. The V gene is TRBV6-2 or TRBV6-3, the J gene TRBJ1-1; TRBD1 aligns across 8 bases. Germline CDR1 reads MNHEY; CDR2 reads SVGEGT. After removal of 6 bases from V and 4 bases from J, the junction contained 4 bases not matched to a gene. The CDR3 sequence is 13 residues long. CDR3 bases: TGTGCCAGCAGAACAACAGGGGGCACTGAAGCTTTCTTT. Translation gives CASRTTGGTEAFF.

This clonotype appeared many times. The chain links TRBV4-1 to TRBJ1-6; no definite D call. The V and J ends lost 0 bases and 0 bases respectively, with 12 bases between them. The germline gives CDR1 MGHRA, CDR2 YSYEKL. This CDR3 contains 18 residues. The CDR3 DNA is TGCGCCAGCAGCCAAGAATTGGGCGAAAGCTCCTATAATTCACCCCTCCACTTT. Translated, it gives CASSQELGESSYNSPLHF.

This clonotype turned up a few times. The chain combines TRBV20-1 with TRBJ1-5, with 9 bases fitting TRBD1. CDR1 is DFQATT and CDR2 is SNEGSKA in the germline V gene (reference sequence). With 4 bases clipped from V and 0 bases from J, the junction kept 7 bases outside the gene matches. There are 16 residues in the CDR3. The CDR3 is CSAIGDREHSNQPQHF. CDR3 DNA sequence: TGCAGTGCTATCGGGGACAGGGAACATAGCAATCAGCCCCAGCATTTT.

This clonotype came up a few times. The chain is built from TRBV20-1 and TRBJ2-1; possibly TRBD2 for D (5 bases). Per the germline V gene, CDR1 is DFQATT and CDR2 is SNEGSKA (reference sequence). V lost 1 base and J 10 bases, leaving 11 bases between the germline ends. CDR3 length: 12 residues. CDR3 residues: CSARGGSTEQFF. The CDR3 region has the DNA TGCAGTGCTAGAGGAGGGTCCACCGAGCAGTTCTTC.

This clonotype has at least ten counts. This sequence joins TRBV7-2 and TRBJ1-1; the D is unclear. V dropped 1 base and J dropped 4 bases, with 10 bases sitting between them. The CDR3 sequence is 14 residues long. Germline V gene data show CDR1 as SGHTA and CDR2 as FQGNSA. The CDR3: CASSLDEVVTEAFF. The CDR3 DNA reads TGTGCCAGCAGCTTAGATGAGGTAGTCACTGAAGCTTTCTTT.

This clonotype was recorded a few times. This chain uses TRBV6-6 with TRBJ2-5, with TRBD2 matching over 7 bases. V lost 7 bases, J lost 5 bases, and 10 bases stayed unmatched. Germline V lookup: CDR1 MNHNY, CDR2 SVGAGI (reference sequence). There are 14 residues in the CDR3. CDR3 sequence: CASKAPGGVETQYF. The CDR3 nucleotides read TGTGCCAGCAAGGCCCCGGGGGGTGTTGAGACCCAGTACTTC.

Many counts were recorded for this clonotype. The J gene is TRBJ1-1, the V gene TRBV6-2 or TRBV6-3, with unresolved D. Per the germline V gene, CDR1 is MNHEY and CDR2 is SVGEGT. The ends were cut back, 6 bases at V and 3 bases at J, with 8 bases in the middle. This CDR3 has 12 residues. The chain's CDR3 is CASRRDYTEAFF. Written as DNA, the CDR3 is TGTGCCAGCAGGAGGGATTACACTGAAGCTTTCTTT.

In this sample, this clonotype turned up many times. The genes are TRBV10-1 and TRBJ2-7; no definite D call. Trimming removed 0 bases at V and 2 bases at J, with 5 bases between. CDR1 WNHNN and CDR2 SYGVQD come from the germline V gene (reference sequence). This CDR3 has 13 amino acids. This CDR3 reads CASSESGTYEQYF. The CDR3 nucleotides are TGCGCCAGCAGTGAGTCGGGGACCTACGAGCAGTACTTC.

This clonotype was observed many times. The rearrangement joins TRBV29-1 to TRBJ2-5; D call uncertain. This CDR3 is 12 amino acids long. CDR1 and CDR2 (germline): SQVTM, ANQGSEA. The ends were cut back, 1 base at V and 5 bases at J, with 8 bases in the middle. CDR3: CSVEGRDETQYF. The CDR3 nucleotides are TGCAGCGTTGAAGGGCGCGATGAGACCCAGTACTTC.

The chain combines TRBV19 with TRBJ1-2; 8 bases line up with TRBD1. Per germline, CDR1 LNHDA and CDR2 SQIVND (reference sequence). The length of the CDR3 is 15 residues. V was clipped by 6 bases and J by 0 bases; unmatched bases: 6. CDR3 in DNA: TGTGCCAGTAGGGAGTGGACAGGGTCTAACTATGGCTACACCTTC. Translation: CASREWTGSNYGYTF.

V usage is TRBV2 and J usage is TRBJ1-6; D is unresolved. Between the trimmed V and J ends, which lost 6 bases and 0 bases, there was a span of 12 bases. Germline V CDR1 and CDR2: SNHLY, FYNNEI. CDR3 size: 16 residues. CDR3 in amino acids: CASRTIQTSYNSPLHF. Written as DNA, the CDR3 is TGTGCCAGCAGGACGATTCAGACCTCCTATAATTCACCCCTCCACTTT.

The chain uses TRBV5-1 and TRBJ2-7; TRBD1 matches at 9 bases. This CDR3 has 15 residues. V shed 3 bases, J shed 3 bases, and the junction held 7 bases outside the gene matches. CDR1 is SGHRS, CDR2 YFSETQ, per germline. The CDR3 nucleotides are TGCGCCAGCAGCTGGATACCGGGACAGGGCTACGAGCAGTACTTC. Its protein product is CASSWIPGQGYEQYF.

The table lists this clonotype with a few counts. This chain joins TRBV25-1 and TRBJ2-5; 7 nucleotides match TRBD2. Trimming removed 1 base from V and 3 bases from J; junction bases left unmatched: 5. The germline CDR1 and CDR2 sequences are MGHDK and SYGVNS. The CDR3 is made up of 15 amino acids. Written as DNA, the CDR3 is TGTGCCAGCAGTGAATCCCGCGGGAGAGAAGAGACCCAGTACTTC. Amino acid sequence: CASSESRGREETQYF.

V and J are TRBV6-4 and TRBJ1-5; the D is unclear. CDR1 is MRHNA and CDR2 is SNTAGT in the germline V gene. The CDR3 loop spans 13 amino acids. V shed 5 bases and J shed 6 bases, with 11 bases lying between them. The CDR3 here is CASSFEEGQPQHF. In DNA form, the CDR3 reads TGTGCCAGCAGTTTCGAGGAGGGTCAGCCCCAGCATTTT.

The V gene is TRBV28, the J gene TRBJ1-2; TRBD1 might be the D (5 bases). The CDR3 runs 15 residues. Between the trimmed V and J ends, which lost 3 bases and 2 bases, there was a span of 13 bases. Germline V gives CDR1 MDHEN, CDR2 SYDVKM. The CDR3 loop is CASSFRGRANYGYTF. The CDR3 DNA reads as TGTGCCAGCAGTTTCCGTGGCAGGGCCAACTATGGCTACACCTTC.

This clonotype was seen many times. This sequence joins TRBV27 and TRBJ1-2, with D maybe TRBD1 (6 bases). Germline-derived CDR1 and CDR2 are MNHEY and SMNVEV (reference sequence). The CDR3 contains 15 residues. The V and J ends lost 4 bases and 5 bases respectively, with 17 bases between them. In DNA, the CDR3 is TGTGCCAGCAGTTCCCGTTGGGGGGCAGGTTATGGCTACACCTTC. Amino acid sequence: CASSSRWGAGYGYTF.

This clonotype was seen at least ten times. This chain links TRBV28 with TRBJ2-7; the match to TRBD1 covers 7 bases. The CDR3 totals 14 residues. V trimming: 7 bases; J trimming: 0 bases; junction bases outside the gene matches: 6. Germline V gene data show CDR1 as MDHEN and CDR2 as SYDVKM. The CDR3 reads CASKQGTPSYEQYF. The DNA for the CDR3 is TGTGCCAGCAAACAGGGGACCCCCTCCTACGAGCAGTACTTC.

The table lists this clonotype with many counts. The V gene is TRBV6-2 or TRBV6-3, the J gene TRBJ1-1, with TRBD1 matching over 7 bases. This CDR3 is built from 15 residues. The ends lost 4 bases at V and 1 base at J; junction bases unmatched: 6. Germline CDR1 is MNHEY and CDR2 is SVGEGT. CDR3 sequence: CASSSPGTANTEAFF. The DNA of the CDR3 is TGTGCCAGCAGTTCCCCCGGGACAGCGAACACTGAAGCTTTCTTT.

In this sample, this clonotype turned up many times. The chain uses TRBV6-1 and TRBJ2-2; D ambiguous. The CDR3 sequence is 15 residues long. V lost 5 bases to trimming and J lost 3 bases, with 13 bases between them. The germline V gene has CDR1 MNHNS and CDR2 SASEGT. CDR3 sequence: CASSLQSGDTGELFF. The CDR3, as DNA: TGTGCCAGCAGTCTACAGTCTGGGGACACCGGGGAGCTGTTTTTT.

This clonotype has more than one count but fewer than ten. V usage is TRBV28 and J usage is TRBJ2-7, with 10 positions matching TRBD2. This CDR3 is built from 16 residues. With 3 bases clipped from V and 3 bases from J, the junction kept 8 bases outside the gene matches. Germline V lookup: CDR1 MDHEN, CDR2 SYDVKM. The CDR3 is CASSFGGTSGNYEQYF. The DNA for the CDR3 is TGTGCCAGCAGTTTTGGAGGTACTAGCGGGAACTACGAGCAGTACTTC.